A single T cell receptor beta chain is shown here with its context. Its antigen is not known. This sample is part of a study of T cells in localized non-small cell lung cancer. Method: immunoSEQ multiplex PCR; TCRdb's copy keeps in-frame clones and lacks some. The repertoire holds 25,000 to 35,000 clones, with around 94% as singletons. Study observations and caveats: A single tumor region was sequenced, leaving heterogeneity possible.

With 4 bases clipped from V and 0 bases from J, the junction kept 4 bases outside the gene matches. Germline lookup yields CDR1 SGHNT and CDR2 YYREEE (reference sequence). The length of the CDR3 is 16 residues. The receptor was isolated from a woman aged 40 to 75 with stage I lung adenocarcinoma. The sequencing here drew on peripheral blood, taken before any cancer treatment. The chain couples TRBV5-4 to TRBJ2-1, with TRBD2 matching over 10 bases. CDR3 amino acids: CASSQRGGLSYNEQFF. DNA for the CDR3: TGTGCCAGCAGCCAGCGGGGGGGCCTCTCCTACAATGAGCAGTTCTTC.